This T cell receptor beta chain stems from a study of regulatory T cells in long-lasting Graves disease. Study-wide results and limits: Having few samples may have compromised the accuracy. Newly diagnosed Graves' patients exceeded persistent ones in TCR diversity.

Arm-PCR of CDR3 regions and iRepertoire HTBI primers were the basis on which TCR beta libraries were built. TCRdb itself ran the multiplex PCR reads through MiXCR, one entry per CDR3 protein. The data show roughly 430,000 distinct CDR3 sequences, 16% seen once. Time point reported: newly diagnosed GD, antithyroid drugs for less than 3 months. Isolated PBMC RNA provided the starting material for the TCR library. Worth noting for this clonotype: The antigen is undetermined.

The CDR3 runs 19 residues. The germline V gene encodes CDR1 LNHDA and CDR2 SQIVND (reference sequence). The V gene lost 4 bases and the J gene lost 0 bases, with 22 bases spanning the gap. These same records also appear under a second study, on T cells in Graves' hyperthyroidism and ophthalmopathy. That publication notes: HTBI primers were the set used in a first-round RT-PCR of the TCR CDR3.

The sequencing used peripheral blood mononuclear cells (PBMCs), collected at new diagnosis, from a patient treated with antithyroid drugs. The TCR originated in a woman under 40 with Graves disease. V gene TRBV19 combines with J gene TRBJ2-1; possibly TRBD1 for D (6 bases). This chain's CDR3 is CASSTRKVGAPSSYNEQFF. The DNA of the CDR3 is TGTGCCAGTAGTACGCGGAAGGTGGGGGCCCCAAGCTCCTACAATGAGCAGTTCTTC. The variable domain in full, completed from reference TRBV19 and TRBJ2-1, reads DGGITQSPKYLFRKEGQNVTLSCEQNLNHDAMYWYRQDPGQGLRLIYYSQIVNDFQKGDIAEGYSVSREKKESFPLTVTSAQKNPTAFYLCASSTRKVGAPSSYNEQFFGPGTRLTVL.